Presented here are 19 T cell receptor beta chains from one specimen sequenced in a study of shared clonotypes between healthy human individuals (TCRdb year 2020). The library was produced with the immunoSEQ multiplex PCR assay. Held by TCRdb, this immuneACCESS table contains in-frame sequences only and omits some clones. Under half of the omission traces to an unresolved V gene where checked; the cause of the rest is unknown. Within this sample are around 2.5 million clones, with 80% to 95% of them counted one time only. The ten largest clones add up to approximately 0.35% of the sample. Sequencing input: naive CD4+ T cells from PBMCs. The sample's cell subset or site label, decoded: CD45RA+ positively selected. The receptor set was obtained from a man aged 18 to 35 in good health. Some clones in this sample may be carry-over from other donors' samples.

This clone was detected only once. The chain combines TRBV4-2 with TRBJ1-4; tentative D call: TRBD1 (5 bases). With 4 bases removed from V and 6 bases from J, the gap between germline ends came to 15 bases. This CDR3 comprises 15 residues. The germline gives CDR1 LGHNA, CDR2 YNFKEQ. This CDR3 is CASSRTGTWDEKLFF. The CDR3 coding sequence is TGTGCCAGCAGCCGAACCGGGACGTGGGATGAAAAACTGTTTTTT.

The CDR3 reads CASRQRGTSGTQYF. For the CDR3, the DNA is TGTGCCAGCAGACAAAGAGGGACTAGCGGGACCCAGTACTTC. The chain recombines TRBV2 with TRBJ2-5; the match to TRBD2 covers 11 bases. Germline lookup yields CDR1 SNHLY and CDR2 FYNNEI. The CDR3 is 14 residues long. V dropped 6 bases and J dropped 7; count of bases not matched to a gene: 7.

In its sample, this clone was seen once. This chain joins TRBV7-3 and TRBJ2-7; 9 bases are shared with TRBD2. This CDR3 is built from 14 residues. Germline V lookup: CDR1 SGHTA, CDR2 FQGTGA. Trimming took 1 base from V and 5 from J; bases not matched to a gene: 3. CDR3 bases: TGTGCCAGCAGCTTAAGTAGCGGGAGTCACGAGCAGTACTTC. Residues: CASSLSSGSHEQYF.

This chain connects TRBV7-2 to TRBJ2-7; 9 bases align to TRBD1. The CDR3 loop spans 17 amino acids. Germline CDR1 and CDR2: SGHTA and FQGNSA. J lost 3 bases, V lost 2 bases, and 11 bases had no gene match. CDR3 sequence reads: CASSLMVVDRGNYEQYF. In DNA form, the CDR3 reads TGTGCCAGCAGCTTAATGGTAGTTGACAGGGGGAACTACGAGCAGTACTTC. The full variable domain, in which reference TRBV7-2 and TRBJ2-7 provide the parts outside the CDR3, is GAGVSQSPSNKVTEKGKDVELRCDPISGHTALYWYRQSLGQGLEFLIYFQGNSAPDKSGLPSDRFSAERTGGSVSTLTIQRTQQEDSAVYLCASSLMVVDRGNYEQYFGPGTRLTVT.

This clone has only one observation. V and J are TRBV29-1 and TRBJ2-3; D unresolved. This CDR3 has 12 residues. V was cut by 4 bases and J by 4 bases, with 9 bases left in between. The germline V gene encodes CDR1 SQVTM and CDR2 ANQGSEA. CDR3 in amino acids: CSVGLGPDTQYF. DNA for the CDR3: TGCAGCGTTGGGCTAGGGCCAGATACGCAGTATTTT.

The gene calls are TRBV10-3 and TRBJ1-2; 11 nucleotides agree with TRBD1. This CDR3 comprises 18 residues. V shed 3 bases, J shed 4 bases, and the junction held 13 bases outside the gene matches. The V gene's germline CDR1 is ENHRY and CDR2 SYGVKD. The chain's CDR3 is CAISDQPGQGGTFYGYTF. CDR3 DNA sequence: TGTGCCATCAGTGACCAACCGGGACAGGGGGGCACCTTCTATGGCTACACCTTC.

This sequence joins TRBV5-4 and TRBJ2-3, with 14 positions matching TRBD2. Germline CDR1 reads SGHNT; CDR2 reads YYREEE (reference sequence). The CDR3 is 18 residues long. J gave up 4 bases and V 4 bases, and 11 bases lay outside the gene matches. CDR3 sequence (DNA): TGTGCCAGCAGCCGACTAGCGGGAGGGCTAGATCTCCCAGATACGCAGTATTTT. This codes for CASSRLAGGLDLPDTQYF. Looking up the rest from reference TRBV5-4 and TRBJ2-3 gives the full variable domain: ETGVTQSPTHLIKTRGQQVTLRCSSQSGHNTVSWYQQALGQGPQFIFQYYREEENGRGNFPPRFSGLQFPNYSSELNVNALELDDSALYLCASSRLAGGLDLPDTQYFGPGTRLTVL.

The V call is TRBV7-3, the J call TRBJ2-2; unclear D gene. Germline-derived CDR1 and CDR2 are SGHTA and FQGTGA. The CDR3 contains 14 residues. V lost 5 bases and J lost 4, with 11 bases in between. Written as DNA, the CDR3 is TGTGCCAGCAGCGCCCCTAAGAGCACCGGGGAGCTGTTTTTT. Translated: CASSAPKSTGELFF.

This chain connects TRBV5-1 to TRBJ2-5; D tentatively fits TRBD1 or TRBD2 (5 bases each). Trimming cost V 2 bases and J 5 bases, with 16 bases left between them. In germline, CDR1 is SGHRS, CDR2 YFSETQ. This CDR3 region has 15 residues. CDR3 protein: CASSFWGPERETQYF. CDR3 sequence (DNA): TGCGCCAGCAGCTTTTGGGGACCGGAAAGGGAGACCCAGTACTTC.

The DNA for the CDR3 is TGTGCCAGCAGCACATTGGGGGGGTACCAAGAGACCCAGTACTTC. This translates into CASSTLGGYQETQYF. J is TRBJ2-5 and V is TRBV14, with 7 bases matching TRBD2. Germline loops: CDR1 SGHDN, CDR2 FVKESK. The ends lost 5 bases at V and 0 bases at J; junction bases unmatched: 6. The CDR3 sequence is 15 residues long.

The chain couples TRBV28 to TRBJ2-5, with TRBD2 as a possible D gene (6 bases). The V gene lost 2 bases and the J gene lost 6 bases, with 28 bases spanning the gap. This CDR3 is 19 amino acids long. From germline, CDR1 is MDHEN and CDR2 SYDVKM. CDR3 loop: CASSLLGQGNRGLRKTQYF. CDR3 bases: TGTGCCAGCAGTTTACTGGGGCAGGGTAACCGGGGACTGAGGAAGACCCAGTACTTC.

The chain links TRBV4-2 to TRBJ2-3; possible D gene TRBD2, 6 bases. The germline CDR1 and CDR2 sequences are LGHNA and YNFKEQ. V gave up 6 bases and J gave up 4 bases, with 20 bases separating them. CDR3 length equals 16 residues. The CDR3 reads CASRSGLPMGADTQYF. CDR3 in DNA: TGTGCCAGCAGATCGGGACTTCCCATGGGCGCAGATACGCAGTATTTT.

DNA for the CDR3: TGCGCCAGCAGCCAGGGACACCAGGGAGGTTGGGCAGATACGCAGTATTTT. Amino acid sequence: CASSQGHQGGWADTQYF. V and J are TRBV5-1 and TRBJ2-3; D could derive from TRBD1 or TRBD2 (6 bases each). The length of the CDR3 is 17 residues. The V and J ends lost 4 bases and 4 bases respectively, with 22 bases between them. Germline lookup yields CDR1 SGHRS and CDR2 YFSETQ.

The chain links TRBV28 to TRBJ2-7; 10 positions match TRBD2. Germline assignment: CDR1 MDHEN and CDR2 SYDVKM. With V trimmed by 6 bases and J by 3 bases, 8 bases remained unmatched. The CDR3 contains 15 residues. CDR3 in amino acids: CASSLSSGSRYEQYF. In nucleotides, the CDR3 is TGTGCCAGCAGCCTCTCTAGCGGGAGCCGCTACGAGCAGTACTTC.

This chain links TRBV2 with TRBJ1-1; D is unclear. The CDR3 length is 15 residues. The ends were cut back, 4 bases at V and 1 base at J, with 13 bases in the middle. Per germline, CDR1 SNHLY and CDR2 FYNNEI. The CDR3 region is CASSVIGVSNTEAFF. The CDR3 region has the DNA TGTGCCAGCAGTGTTATTGGGGTATCGAACACTGAAGCTTTCTTT. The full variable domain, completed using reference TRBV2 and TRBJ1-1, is EPEVTQTPSHQVTQMGQEVILRCVPISNHLYFYWYRQILGQKVEFLVSFYNNEISEKSEIFDDQFSVERPDGSNFTLKIRSTKLEDSAMYFCASSVIGVSNTEAFFGQGTRLTVV.

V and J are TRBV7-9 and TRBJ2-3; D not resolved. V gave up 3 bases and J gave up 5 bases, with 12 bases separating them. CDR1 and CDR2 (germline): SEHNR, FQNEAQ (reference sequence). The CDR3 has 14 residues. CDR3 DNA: TGTGCCAGCAGCTTGGGTATCGGCGGAGATACGCAGTATTTT. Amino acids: CASSLGIGGDTQYF.

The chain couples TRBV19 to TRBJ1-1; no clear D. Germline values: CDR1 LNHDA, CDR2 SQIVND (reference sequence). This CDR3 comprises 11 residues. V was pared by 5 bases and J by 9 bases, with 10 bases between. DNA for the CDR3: TGTGCCAGTAGTGATTCGTGGAAAGCTTTCTTT. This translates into CASSDSWKAFF.

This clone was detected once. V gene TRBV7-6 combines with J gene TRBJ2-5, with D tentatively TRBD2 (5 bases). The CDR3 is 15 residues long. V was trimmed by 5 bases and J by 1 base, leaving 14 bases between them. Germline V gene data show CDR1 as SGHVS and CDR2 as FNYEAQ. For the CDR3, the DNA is TGTGCCAGCAGCGCTCGCGGAGGTATCCAAGAGACCCAGTACTTC. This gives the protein CASSARGGIQETQYF.

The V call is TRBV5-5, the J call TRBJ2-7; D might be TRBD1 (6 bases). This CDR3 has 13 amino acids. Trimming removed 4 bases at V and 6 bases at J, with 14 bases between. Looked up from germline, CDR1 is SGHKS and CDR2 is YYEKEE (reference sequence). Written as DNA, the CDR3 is TGTGCCAGCAGCCTTGTAGTGGGGGCCGAGCAGTACTTC. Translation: CASSLVVGAEQYF.